The clone carrying this TCR beta chain was picked up a small number of times. This entry belongs to a study of HIV-infected patients and healthy controls. This CDR3 is 14 amino acids long. The junction had 5 bases not matched to a gene; V was cut back by 5 bases and J by 4 bases. Germline-derived CDR1 and CDR2 are SEHNR and FQNEAQ (reference sequence). TCRdb re-called the 5' RACE reads through MiXCR, storing one row per CDR3 protein. In the table there are approximately 67,000 distinct CDR3 sequences, roughly a sixth of which are singletons. The clonotype originates from a human donor in good health. This chain connects TRBV7-9 to TRBJ1-5; 7 bases line up with TRBD1. Sequenced material: CD4+ T cells from blood. The CDR3 region is CASSAQGENQPQHF. CDR3 coding DNA: TGTGCCAGCAGCGCCCAGGGGGAGAATCAGCCCCAGCATTTT.